This passage covers 19 T cell receptor beta chains from one sample sequenced in a study of blood T cell repertoires in COVID-19. Libraries were prepared by immunoSEQ multiplex PCR; TCRdb keeps only in-frame clonotypes and omits some of them. The sample includes a few hundred thousand clones, roughly 88% of them seen just once. Sequenced: peripheral blood. The receptor source for this set is a man older than 75 with acute or convalescent COVID-19.

The V gene is TRBV28, the J gene TRBJ1-3; tentative D call: TRBD1 (6 bases). Trimming removed 4 bases at V and 3 bases at J, with 19 bases between. The CDR3 contains 17 residues. Germline loops: CDR1 MDHEN, CDR2 SYDVKM. This CDR3 is CASSSTLAGTFGNTIYF. In nucleotides, the CDR3 is TGTGCCAGCAGTTCCACCCTCGCCGGGACATTTGGAAACACCATATATTTT.

This clone was seen a handful of times. The rearrangement uses TRBV5-8 and TRBJ1-1; D might be TRBD1 (5 bases). Trimming removed 6 bases at V and 8 bases at J, with 14 bases between. The length of the CDR3 is 12 residues. Germline CDR1 SGHTS, CDR2 YDEGEE. CDR3 amino acids: CASIRVAGEAFF. CDR3 DNA: TGTGCCAGCATCAGAGTTGCAGGGGAAGCTTTCTTT.

This chain joins TRBV7-3 and TRBJ2-5; 8 positions match TRBD1. The germline V gene encodes CDR1 SGHTA and CDR2 FQGTGA. J gave up 2 bases and V 5 bases, and 7 bases lay outside the gene matches. There are 15 residues in the CDR3. The DNA for the CDR3 is TGTGCCAGCAGCACGACAGGGGTGCCGCAAGAGACCCAGTACTTC. This codes for CASSTTGVPQETQYF.

The J gene is TRBJ2-5, the V gene TRBV5-1; D is uncertain. Germline CDR1 and CDR2: SGHRS and YFSETQ. V gave up 0 bases and J gave up 3 bases, with 9 bases separating them. CDR3 size: 14 residues. The CDR3 sequence is CASSLGAAKETQYF. In DNA, the CDR3 is TGCGCCAGCAGCTTGGGAGCCGCAAAAGAGACCCAGTACTTC. The full variable domain, completed using reference TRBV5-1 and TRBJ2-5, is KAGVTQTPRYLIKTRGQQVTLSCSPISGHRSVSWYQQTPGQGLQFLFEYFSETQRNKGNFPGRFSGRQFSNSRSEMNVSTLELGDSALYLCASSLGAAKETQYFGPGTRLLVL.

This clone was detected once. The V call is TRBV24-1, the J call TRBJ1-2, with 7 nucleotides matching TRBD1. V shed 12 bases, J shed 2 bases, and the junction held 5 bases outside the gene matches. The CDR3 runs to 12 residues. Germline V CDR1 and CDR2: KGHDR, SFDVKD. DNA for the CDR3: TGTGCCTCCTCAGGGGGGAACTATGGCTACACCTTC. Encoded protein: CASSGGNYGYTF.

J is TRBJ2-2 and V is TRBV10-3; 7 bases line up with TRBD1. The CDR3 runs to 14 residues. The V gene's germline CDR1 is ENHRY and CDR2 SYGVKD. The V and J ends lost 9 bases and 6 bases, in that order; junction bases with no gene match: 10. CDR3 coding DNA: TGTGCCATGACTTCCGACAGGGCGGCCGGGGAGCTGTTTTTT. Protein sequence: CAMTSDRAAGELFF.

This chain joins TRBV27 and TRBJ1-1; no definite D call. Trimming took 6 bases from V and 1 from J, leaving 9 bases between them. Germline CDR1 and CDR2: MNHEY and SMNVEV (reference sequence). This CDR3 is 13 amino acids long. CDR3 in amino acids: CASRASGNTEAFF. DNA for the CDR3: TGTGCCAGCAGAGCCTCAGGGAACACTGAAGCTTTCTTT.

This CDR3 reads CASSAQGNEQYF. CDR3 coding DNA: TGTGCCAGCAGCGCACAGGGGAACGAGCAGTACTTC. This chain uses TRBV9 with TRBJ2-7, with 7 nucleotides matching TRBD1. V gave up 3 bases and J gave up 5 bases; unmatched junction bases: 2. CDR1 is SGDLS and CDR2 is YYNGEE in the germline V gene. CDR3 length: 12 amino acids.

This clone turned up a few times. The chain is built from TRBV21-1 and TRBJ2-7; the listed D gene, TRBD2, was not tested against the DNA. TRBV21-1 is termed a pseudogene. The CDR3 totals 16 residues. The CDR3 loop reads CASSKIGGGISYEQYF. CDR3 sequence (DNA): TGTGCCAGCAGCAAAATTGGGGGAGGGATTTCCTACGAGCAGTACTTC.

This clone was seen a handful of times. This chain links TRBV7-2 with TRBJ1-1; D may be TRBD1 (5 bases). The germline V gene encodes CDR1 SGHTA and CDR2 FQGNSA. Deletions cut 2 bases from V and 2 bases from J, with 15 bases between. This CDR3 spans 16 amino acids. For the CDR3, the DNA is TGTGCCAGCAGCTTAAAAGACAGAAACTTAAACACTGAAGCTTTCTTT. Translation gives CASSLKDRNLNTEAFF.

The genes are TRBV4-3 and TRBJ2-7; 10 bases line up with TRBD2. The CDR3 sequence is 15 residues long. Unmatched junction bases numbered 5, after V lost 0 bases and J lost 6 bases. From germline, CDR1 is LGHNA and CDR2 YSLEER. The CDR3 coding sequence is TGCGCCAGCAGCCAAGAAGCGGGGGGGCGCGTCGAGCAGTACTTC. This translates into CASSQEAGGRVEQYF.

The chain is built from TRBV4-3 and TRBJ2-3; 12 positions agree with TRBD2. V shed 4 bases, J shed 0 bases, and the junction held 8 bases outside the gene matches. The CDR3 runs to 18 residues. The germline V gene encodes CDR1 LGHNA and CDR2 YSLEER. The CDR3 is CASSLSSGGGPSTDTQYF. CDR3 bases: TGCGCCAGCAGCCTTTCTAGCGGGGGGGGGCCTAGCACAGATACGCAGTATTTT.

This chain joins TRBV3-1 (or the pseudogene TRBV3-2) and TRBJ2-4; tentative D call: TRBD2 (6 bases). Germline lookup yields CDR1 LGHDT and CDR2 YNNKEL (reference sequence). The CDR3 totals 14 residues. V dropped 3 bases and J dropped 0 bases, with 6 bases sitting between them. The chain's CDR3 is CASSQGLAKNIQYF. DNA of the CDR3: TGTGCCAGCAGCCAGGGACTAGCCAAAAACATTCAGTACTTC.

The genes are TRBV18 and TRBJ2-1, with unresolved D. Trimming shortened V by 1 base and J by 0 bases, and 7 bases separated the two germline ends. Germline assignment: CDR1 KGHSH and CDR2 LQKENI. The CDR3 is made up of 15 amino acids. The CDR3 DNA sequence: TGTGCCAGCTCACCACAAATTAGCTCCTACAATGAGCAGTTCTTC. Protein sequence: CASSPQISSYNEQFF.

This clone appeared once. V is TRBV5-4 and J is TRBJ1-4, with D possibly TRBD1 on 5 matching bases. Trimming took 4 bases from V and 8 from J, leaving 12 bases between them. The CDR3 consists of 13 residues. Germline-derived CDR1 and CDR2 are SGHNT and YYREEE (reference sequence). The CDR3 loop is CASSVTSGEKLFF. The DNA for the CDR3 is TGTGCCAGCAGCGTGACATCAGGGGAAAAACTGTTTTTT.

In the case of this clone: One end of the junction varies from germline; a read error may be responsible. This chain joins TRBV3-1 (or the pseudogene TRBV3-2) and TRBJ1-2; the D gene is possibly TRBD1 (6 bases). Germline lookup yields CDR1 LGHDT and CDR2 YNNKEL (reference sequence). CDR3 size: 15 residues. CDR3 protein: CASSQGQGNNYGYTF. CDR3 in DNA: TGTGCCAGCAGTCAAGGGCAGGGGAATAACTATGGCTACACCTTC.

The chain is built from TRBV6-5 and TRBJ2-3, with D possibly being TRBD2 (6 bases). This CDR3 contains 15 residues. CDR1 is MNHEY, CDR2 SVGAGI, per germline. Trimming removed 7 bases from V and 4 bases from J, with 18 bases in between. The CDR3 coding sequence is TGTGCCAGCACCCCGGGGAGGACTCCCCCAGATACGCAGTATTTT. It translates to CASTPGRTPPDTQYF.

The chain links TRBV24-1 to TRBJ1-5, with unresolved D. V lost 4 bases and J lost 4, with 7 bases in between. This CDR3 has 13 residues. Germline lookup yields CDR1 KGHDR and CDR2 SFDVKD. The CDR3 region is CATSERTNQPQHF. Written as DNA, the CDR3 is TGTGCCACCAGTGAACGGACTAATCAGCCCCAGCATTTT.

This chain connects TRBV24-1 to TRBJ2-3; D is perhaps TRBD1 (5 bases). Germline V gives CDR1 KGHDR, CDR2 SFDVKD. The CDR3 totals 13 residues. The CDR3 DNA is TGTGCTATCGAGGCAGGGCCGCCAGATACGCAGTATTTT. Translating gives CAIEAGPPDTQYF.